This TCR beta chain was sequenced in a study of CXCR3-negative and CXCR3-positive naive CD8 T cells. Study overall: Sequencing brought in some 130 million TRB reads altogether, and each library got about 1.5 +/- 0.3 million. Notes on the study in general: CXCR3-positive naive cells carried more hydrophobic TRB CDR3s than CXCR3-negative ones. It was found that naive subsets had comparable surface CD5, and TCR strength was inferred from TRB CDR3 properties. Diversity ran similarly high across both naive subsets but far lower in memory CD8+ cells. Cryopreserved cells partially lost CXCR3 expression, and fresh PBMCs were used in most assays.

cDNA libraries for TRB were generated by 5' RACE incorporating UMI labels. Following a re-call of the 5' RACE reads, TCRdb has one entry per CDR3 protein and lacks DNA. This sample contains some 110,000 distinct CDR3 sequences. A word on this clonotype: Its antigen remains unknown.

Germline CDR1 reads SQVTM; CDR2 reads ANQGSEA. This CDR3 contains 12 residues. The chain joins TRBV29-1 to TRBJ1-2. Sequencing input: naive CXCR3+ CD8+ T cells from blood. Described subset: CD45RO-CCR7+CD27+CD95- naive CD8+ T cells expressing CXCR3 (TNR3+). This sequence originates from a human donor in good health. Some clones in this sample may be carry-over from other donors' samples. The CDR3 reads CSVPRVPRGYTF. Using reference TRBV29-1 and TRBJ1-2 for the parts outside the CDR3, the full variable domain is SAVISQKPSRDICQRGTSLTIQCQVDSQVTMMFWYRQQPGQSLTLIATANQGSEATYESGFVIDKFPISRPNLTFSTLTVSNMSPEDSSIYLCSVPRVPRGYTFGSGTRLTVV.